This T cell receptor beta chain was found in a study of CD8+ T cells in alopecia areata. Extraction and reverse transcription of RNA yielded cDNA as the sequencing template. Repertoires were generated with immunoSEQ multiplex PCR, while TCRdb's copy carries only in-frame clones and drops some. The sample consists of some 120,000 clones, around 60% of them appearing once. Germline lookup yields CDR1 LNHDA and CDR2 SQIVND (reference sequence). The CDR3 totals 14 residues. The ends were cut back, 4 bases at V and 4 bases at J, with 11 bases in the middle. Specified treatment: oral pan-JAK inhibitor, 5-10 mg twice daily. The authors sorted CD4+ and CD8+ T cells from PBMCs.

This clonotype originated in a human donor with alopecia areata. The sequenced sample was CD4+ T cells sorted from blood, obtained at week 4, from a patient treated with tofacitinib. The V gene is TRBV19, the J gene TRBJ1-5, with TRBD1 as a possible D gene (5 bases). Here the CDR3 reads CASSNPQGNQPQHF. The CDR3 coding sequence is TGTGCCAGTAGTAATCCTCAGGGAAATCAGCCCCAGCATTTT.